This T cell receptor beta chain emerged from a study of blood T cell repertoires in COVID-19 (TCRdb year 2020). About the study as a whole: The collaborator samples originated in the United States, Italy and Spain and spanned the acute and convalescent phases of COVID-19. Subjects who had been exposed to COVID-19, were actively infected with it, or had recovered from it provided the deeply sampled blood TCRbeta repertoires that made up the dataset. Where HLA class I and class II types were available, the types were taken from metadata supplied by the sample provider, not from assay-based typing. The prospective study material was composed of cDNA or gDNA derived from T cells, B-cell-depleted T cells, or PBMCs. The samples were drawn from the first 160 participants of the ongoing ImmuneRACE study and from 950 to 1,500 subjects provided by 6 global collaborators. The repertoires were made available in a free public database intended to serve as a resource for research on the immune response to SARS-CoV-2. A de-identified subject ID, COVID-19 status, age in years and sex were almost always included in the sample metadata. Broader findings and caveats from the paper: Clinical and demographic metadata were provided uncurated, with the amount varying by source and participant.

Participants in the prospective study were enrolled through a virtual design, were aged about 18 to 100 years, and lived in roughly 24 United States geographic areas. Cohort assignment in the prospective study relied on participant-reported clinical history from a screening survey and a study questionnaire. Recovered participants in ImmuneRACE Cohort 3 were defined by two consecutive negative NP/OP PCR tests, clearance by a healthcare professional, or resolution of symptoms. Each participant in the prospective study had whole blood, serum and a nasopharyngeal or oropharyngeal swab collected by mobile phlebotomists. Additional blood draws and questionnaires over an approximately 2-month period could optionally be provided by prospective study participants. Prospective study blood samples were shipped either frozen or at room temperature before DNA extraction. Ends trimmed: V by 3 bases, J by 2 bases; bases unmatched to a gene: 3. Reading from cysteine to phenylalanine, the CDR3 counts 15 amino acids. Here the CDR3 DNA is all that survives: 45 bases in frame from base 1. The germline V gene encodes CDR1 WNHNN and CDR2 SYGVQD (reference sequence).

The immunoSEQ Assay, a bias-controlled multiplex PCR, was used to amplify TCRbeta CDR3 regions from genomic DNA. Regarding the original processing steps: Within the assay, amplification of reference gene primers was used to estimate how many nucleated cells each sample contained. To quantify the absolute abundance of each unique TCRbeta CDR3 rearrangement, sequence reads were collapsed and filtered. For each sample, productive Simpson clonality was calculated as the square root of Simpson's diversity index across productive rearrangements. TCRdb retrieved this table from immuneACCESS and kept in-frame rearrangements only. Not all clones are present; in checked studies, unresolved V genes account for under half, and no reason is known for the remainder. V and J calls plus clone size are reproduced from that table; the DNA served to infer D and trimming. The sample data list more than 250,000 clones, and over 75% of these were observed just once. The ten largest clones add up to under 11% of the sample.

Comments on this clone: The clone's antigen remains unknown. Base-call qualities are not available, and no considerably larger clone is one nucleotide away.

Input material: PBMCs or T cells enriched from blood (not recorded which). The rearrangement joined TRBV10-1 to TRBJ2-3; TRBD1 lines up with 9 middle nucleotides. The TCR sequence derives from a woman younger than 35 who had recovered from COVID-19. The base sequence is TGCGCCAGCAGTGAAGACAGGGGGACCACAGATACGCAGTATTTT. This translates into CASSEDRGTTDTQYF.